This T cell receptor beta chain was recovered during a study of vaccination effects on CD4 cells after COVID-19. Ahead of sequencing, the ViraFEST assay grew antigen-specific CD4+ T cells using viral peptide pools. CD4+ T cells were isolated after less than 13 days of culture. Participants each got two BNT162b2 or mRNA-1273 vaccine doses. On days 3 and 7, fresh IL-2 medium replaced half the medium. About this clone: Its specificity is not known.

TCRdb keeps only in-frame clones here, not all; method: immunoSEQ multiplex PCR. The repertoire has about 48,000 clones, about four fifths of them found once; the top ten carry about 15%. The sample consisted of CD4+ T cells from PBMCs cultured with HCoV-OC43 spike peptides, taken after COVID-19 vaccination. As to subset: HCoV-OC43 spike overlapping peptide pool stimulation. This receptor was obtained from a human donor who received a COVID-19 vaccine.

The CDR3 protein is CASTKGYEQYF. The CDR3 nucleotides read TGTGCCAGCACCAAGGGTTACGAGCAGTACTTC. The rearrangement joins TRBV12-3 or TRBV12-4 to TRBJ2-7, with D hard to call. V lost 7 bases to trimming and J lost 4 bases, with 8 bases between them. The CDR3 is 11 amino acids.